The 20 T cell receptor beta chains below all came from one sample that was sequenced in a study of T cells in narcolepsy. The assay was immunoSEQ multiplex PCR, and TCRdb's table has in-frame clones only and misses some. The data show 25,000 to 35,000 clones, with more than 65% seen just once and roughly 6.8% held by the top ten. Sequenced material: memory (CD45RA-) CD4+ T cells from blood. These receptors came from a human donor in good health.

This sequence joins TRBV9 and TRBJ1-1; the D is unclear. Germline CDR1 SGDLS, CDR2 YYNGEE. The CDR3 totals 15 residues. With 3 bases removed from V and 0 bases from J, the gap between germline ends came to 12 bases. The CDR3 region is CASSGRFGVNTEAFF. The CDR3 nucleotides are TGTGCCAGCAGCGGGAGATTCGGCGTGAACACTGAAGCTTTCTTT.

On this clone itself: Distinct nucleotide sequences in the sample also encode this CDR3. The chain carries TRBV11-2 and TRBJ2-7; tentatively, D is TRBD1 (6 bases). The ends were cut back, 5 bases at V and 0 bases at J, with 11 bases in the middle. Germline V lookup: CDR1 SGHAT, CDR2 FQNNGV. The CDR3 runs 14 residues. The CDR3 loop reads CASSQGQSSYEQYF. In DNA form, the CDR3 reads TGTGCCAGCAGCCAGGGGCAGTCCTCCTACGAGCAGTACTTC.

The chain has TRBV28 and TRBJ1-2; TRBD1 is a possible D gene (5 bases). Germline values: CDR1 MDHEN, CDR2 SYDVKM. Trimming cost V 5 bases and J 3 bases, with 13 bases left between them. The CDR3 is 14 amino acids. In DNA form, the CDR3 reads TGTGCCAGCAGTCCCCGGGGGGGGTACTATGGCTACACCTTC. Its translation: CASSPRGGYYGYTF.

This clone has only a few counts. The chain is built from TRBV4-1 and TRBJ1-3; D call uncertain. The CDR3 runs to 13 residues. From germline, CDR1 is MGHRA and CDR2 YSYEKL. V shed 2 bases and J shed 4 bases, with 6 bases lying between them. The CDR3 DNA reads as TGCGCCAGCAGCCAAAGTGGGGGAAACACCATATATTTT. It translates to CASSQSGGNTIYF.

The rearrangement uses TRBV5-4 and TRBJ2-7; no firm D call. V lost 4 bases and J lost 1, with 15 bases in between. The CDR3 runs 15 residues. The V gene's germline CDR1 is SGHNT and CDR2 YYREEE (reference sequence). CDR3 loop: CASSQGGGTSYEQYF. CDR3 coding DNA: TGTGCCAGCAGCCAAGGCGGTGGTACTTCCTACGAGCAGTACTTC. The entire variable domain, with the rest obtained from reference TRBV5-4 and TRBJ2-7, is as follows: ETGVTQSPTHLIKTRGQQVTLRCSSQSGHNTVSWYQQALGQGPQFIFQYYREEENGRGNFPPRFSGLQFPNYSSELNVNALELDDSALYLCASSQGGGTSYEQYFGPGTRLTVT.

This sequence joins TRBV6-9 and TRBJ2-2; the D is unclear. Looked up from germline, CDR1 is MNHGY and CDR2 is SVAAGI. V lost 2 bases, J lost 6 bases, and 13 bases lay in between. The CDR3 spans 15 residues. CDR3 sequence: CASSYQERLAGELFF. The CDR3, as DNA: TGTGCCAGCAGTTATCAAGAACGCTTGGCCGGGGAGCTGTTTTTT.

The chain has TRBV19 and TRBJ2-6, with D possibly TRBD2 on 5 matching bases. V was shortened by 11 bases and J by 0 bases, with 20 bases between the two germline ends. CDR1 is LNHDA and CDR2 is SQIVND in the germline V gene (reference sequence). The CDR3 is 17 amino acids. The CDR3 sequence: CASPGETPFSGANVLTF. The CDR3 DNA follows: TGTGCCTCCCCTGGGGAGACCCCATTCTCTGGGGCCAACGTCCTGACTTTC.

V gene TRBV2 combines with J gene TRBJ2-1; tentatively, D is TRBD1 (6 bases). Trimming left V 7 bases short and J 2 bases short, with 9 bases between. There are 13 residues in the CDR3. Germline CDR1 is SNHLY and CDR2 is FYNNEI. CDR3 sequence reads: CASTGVAYNEQFF. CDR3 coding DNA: TGTGCCAGCACAGGGGTTGCCTACAATGAGCAGTTCTTC.

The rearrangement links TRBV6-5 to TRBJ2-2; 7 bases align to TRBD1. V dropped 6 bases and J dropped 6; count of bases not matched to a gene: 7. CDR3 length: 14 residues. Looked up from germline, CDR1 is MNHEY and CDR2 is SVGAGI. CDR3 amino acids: CASSKGGNAGELFF. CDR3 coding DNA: TGTGCCAGCAGCAAAGGGGGCAACGCCGGGGAGCTGTTTTTT.

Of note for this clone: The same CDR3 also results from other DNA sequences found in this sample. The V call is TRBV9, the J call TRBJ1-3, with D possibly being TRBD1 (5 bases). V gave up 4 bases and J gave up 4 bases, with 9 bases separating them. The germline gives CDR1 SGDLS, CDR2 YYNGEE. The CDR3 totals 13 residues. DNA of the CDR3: TGTGCCAGCAGCCGAGGGGACGGAAACACCATATATTTT. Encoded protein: CASSRGDGNTIYF.

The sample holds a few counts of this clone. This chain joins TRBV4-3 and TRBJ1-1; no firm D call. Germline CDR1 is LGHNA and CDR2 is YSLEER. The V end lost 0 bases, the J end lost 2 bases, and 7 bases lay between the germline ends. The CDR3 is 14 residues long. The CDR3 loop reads CASSQDLDNTEAFF. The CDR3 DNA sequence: TGCGCCAGCAGCCAAGACCTGGATAACACTGAAGCTTTCTTT.

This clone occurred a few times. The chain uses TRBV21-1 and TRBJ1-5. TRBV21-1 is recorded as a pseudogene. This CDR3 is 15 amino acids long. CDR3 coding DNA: TGTGCCAGCAGCAAAGAGAAGAGCTGCAGTCAGCCCCAGCATTTT. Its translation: CASSKEKSCSQPQHF.

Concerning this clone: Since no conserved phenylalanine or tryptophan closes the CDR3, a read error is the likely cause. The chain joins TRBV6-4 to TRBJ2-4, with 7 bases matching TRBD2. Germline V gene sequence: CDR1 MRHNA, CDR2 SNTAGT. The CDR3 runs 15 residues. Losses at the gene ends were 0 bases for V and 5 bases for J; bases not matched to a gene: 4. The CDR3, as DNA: TGTGCCAGCAGTGACTCGGTGGGGGGGGAAAACATTCAGTACCTC. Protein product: CASSDSVGGENIQYL.

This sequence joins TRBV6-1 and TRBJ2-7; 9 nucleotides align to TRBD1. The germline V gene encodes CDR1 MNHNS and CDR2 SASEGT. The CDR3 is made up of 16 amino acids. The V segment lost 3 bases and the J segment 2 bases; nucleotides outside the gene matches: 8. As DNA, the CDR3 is TGTGCCAGCAGTGATACCGGGACAGGGTGGGCCTACGAGCAGTACTTC. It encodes CASSDTGTGWAYEQYF.

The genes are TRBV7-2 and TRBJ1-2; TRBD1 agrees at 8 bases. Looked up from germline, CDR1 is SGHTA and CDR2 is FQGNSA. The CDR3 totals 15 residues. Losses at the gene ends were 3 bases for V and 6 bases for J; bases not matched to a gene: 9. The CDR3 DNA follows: TGTGCCAGCAGCTTCACAGGGGGAGGTCGGAATGGCTACACCTTC. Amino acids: CASSFTGGGRNGYTF.

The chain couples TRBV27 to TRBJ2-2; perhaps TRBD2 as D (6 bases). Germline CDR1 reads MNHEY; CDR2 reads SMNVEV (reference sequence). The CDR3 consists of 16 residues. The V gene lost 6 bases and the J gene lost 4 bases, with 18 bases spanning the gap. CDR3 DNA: TGTGCCAGCAGCCATGACATGGGAGGAGGCACCGGGGAGCTGTTTTTT. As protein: CASSHDMGGGTGELFF.

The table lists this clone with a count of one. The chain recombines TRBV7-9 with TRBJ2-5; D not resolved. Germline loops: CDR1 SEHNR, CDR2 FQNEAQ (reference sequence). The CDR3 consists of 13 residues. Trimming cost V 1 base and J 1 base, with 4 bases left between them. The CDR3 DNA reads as TGTGCCAGCAGCTTAGACATCCAAGAGACCCAGTACTTC. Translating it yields CASSLDIQETQYF.

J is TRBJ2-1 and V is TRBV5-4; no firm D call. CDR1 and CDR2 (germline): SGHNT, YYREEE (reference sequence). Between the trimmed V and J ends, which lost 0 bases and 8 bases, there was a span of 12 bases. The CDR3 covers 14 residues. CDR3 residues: CASSLGSREDEQFF. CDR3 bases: TGTGCCAGCAGCTTGGGGTCTAGAGAGGATGAGCAGTTCTTC.

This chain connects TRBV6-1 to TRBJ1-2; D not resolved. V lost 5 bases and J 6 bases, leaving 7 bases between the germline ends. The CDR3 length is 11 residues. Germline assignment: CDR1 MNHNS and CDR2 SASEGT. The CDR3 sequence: CASSNTHGYTF. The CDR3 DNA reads TGTGCCAGCAGTAATACTCATGGCTACACCTTC.

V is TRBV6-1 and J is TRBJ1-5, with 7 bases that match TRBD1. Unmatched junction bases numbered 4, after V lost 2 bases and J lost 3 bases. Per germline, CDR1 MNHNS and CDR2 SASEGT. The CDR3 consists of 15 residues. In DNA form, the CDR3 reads TGTGCCAGCAGTGAAATAGGGACAGACAATCAGCCCCAGCATTTT. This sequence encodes CASSEIGTDNQPQHF.